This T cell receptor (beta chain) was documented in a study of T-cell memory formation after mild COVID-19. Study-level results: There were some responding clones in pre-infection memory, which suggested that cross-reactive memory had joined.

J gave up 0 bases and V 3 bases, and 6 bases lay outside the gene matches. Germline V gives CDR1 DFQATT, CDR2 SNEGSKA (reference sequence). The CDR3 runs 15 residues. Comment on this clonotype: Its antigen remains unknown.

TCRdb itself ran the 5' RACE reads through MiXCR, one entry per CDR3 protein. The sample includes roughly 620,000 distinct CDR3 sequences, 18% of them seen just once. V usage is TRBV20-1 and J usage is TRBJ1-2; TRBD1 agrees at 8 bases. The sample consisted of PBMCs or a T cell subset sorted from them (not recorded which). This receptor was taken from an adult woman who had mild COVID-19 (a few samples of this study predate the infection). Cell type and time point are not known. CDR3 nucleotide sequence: TGCAGTGCTAGCCCAGGGGGCCGCACTAACTATGGCTACACCTTC. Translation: CSASPGGRTNYGYTF.